Included here is one T cell receptor (beta chain) sequence, with context. This specimen comes from a study of shared clonotypes between healthy human individuals. CDR1 is LNHDA, CDR2 SQIVND, per germline (reference sequence). The CDR3 has 16 residues. V trimming: 7 bases; J trimming: 9 bases; junction bases outside the gene matches: 16. TCRdb keeps only in-frame clones here, not all; method: immunoSEQ multiplex PCR. This table holds around 510,000 clones, around 78% found once. The study drew its donors from healthy HIV-negative adults without recent acute infections or vaccinations. With unsorted samples, genomic DNA was obtained from tens of millions of PBMCs.

What was sequenced was PBMCs. This chain links TRBV19 with TRBJ2-1, with 9 bases identical to TRBD2. The sequence was obtained from a woman in her thirties or forties in good health. Some clones in this sample may be carry-over from other donors' samples. The CDR3 sequence is CASTPSAGGKSGEQFF. Written as DNA, the CDR3 is TGTGCCAGTACCCCCTCCGCGGGGGGGAAAAGTGGTGAGCAGTTCTTC. Variable domain in full (rest from reference TRBV19 and TRBJ2-1): DGGITQSPKYLFRKEGQNVTLSCEQNLNHDAMYWYRQDPGQGLRLIYYSQIVNDFQKGDIAEGYSVSREKKESFPLTVTSAQKNPTAFYLCASTPSAGGKSGEQFFGPGTRLTVL.